Below are 31 T cell receptor beta chains sequenced from a single sample in a study of early T cells in non-severe SARS-CoV-2 infection. TCRdb independently ran MiXCR on the 5' RACE reads; one entry per CDR3 protein. The table shows 45,000 to 65,000 distinct CDR3 sequences, with around a tenth occurring only once. Source material: whole blood. The receptors derive from an adult who was a healthcare worker with PCR-confirmed SARS-CoV-2 infection or an uninfected control (not recorded which).

The table lists this clonotype with many counts. J is TRBJ1-4 and V is TRBV5-1; D unresolved. The CDR3 has 14 residues. From germline, CDR1 is SGHRS and CDR2 YFSETQ. Trimming removed 4 bases from V and 3 bases from J, with 10 bases in between. The CDR3 DNA follows: TGCGCCAGCAGCCAGGACGGATCTAATGAAAAACTGTTTTTT. It translates to CASSQDGSNEKLFF. Supplemented by reference TRBV5-1 and TRBJ1-4, the full variable domain reads KAGVTQTPRYLIKTRGQQVTLSCSPISGHRSVSWYQQTPGQGLQFLFEYFSETQRNKGNFPGRFSGRQFSNSRSEMNVSTLELGDSALYLCASSQDGSNEKLFFGSGTQLSVL.

The chain combines TRBV9 with TRBJ1-2, with 10 positions matching TRBD1. Losses at the gene ends were 4 bases for V and 8 bases for J; bases not matched to a gene: 5. The CDR3 is 13 amino acids. Germline CDR1 SGDLS, CDR2 YYNGEE. CDR3 nucleotide sequence: TGTGCCAGCAGCCCGGGGACAGGGGCCGGCTACACCTTC. Amino acids: CASSPGTGAGYTF.

This clonotype was recorded many times. The CDR3 loop reads CASSPGDRTGQPQHF. The DNA for the CDR3 is TGTGCCAGCTCACCGGGGGACAGGACCGGTCAGCCCCAGCATTTT. J is TRBJ1-5 and V is TRBV18, with 8 bases that match TRBD1. V trimming: 3 bases; J trimming: 6 bases; junction bases outside the gene matches: 7. Germline CDR1 KGHSH, CDR2 LQKENI. This CDR3 spans 15 amino acids.

This clonotype was detected many times. This chain uses TRBV5-5 with TRBJ1-1; 7 nucleotides agree with TRBD1. The junction had 11 bases not matched to a gene; V was cut back by 1 base and J by 5 bases. Germline V gene sequence: CDR1 SGHKS, CDR2 YYEKEE (reference sequence). The CDR3 consists of 16 residues. The CDR3 sequence: CASSLSQGGGLTEAFF. In DNA form, the CDR3 reads TGTGCCAGCAGCTTGAGTCAGGGGGGCGGACTAACTGAAGCTTTCTTT.

The sample holds many counts of this clonotype. This chain connects TRBV5-1 to TRBJ2-1, with 8 bases lining up with TRBD1. Trimming at V came to 0 bases and at J to 7 bases, leaving 6 bases not matched to a gene. Looked up from germline, CDR1 is SGHRS and CDR2 is YFSETQ. There are 15 residues in the CDR3. The DNA of the CDR3 is TGCGCCAGCAGCTTGGTGCCTAGACAGGGGAATGAGCAGTTCTTC. Translating it yields CASSLVPRQGNEQFF.

This clonotype occurred many times. The chain is built from TRBV10-1 and TRBJ2-3; D might be TRBD2 (5 bases). V gave up 4 bases and J gave up 1 base, with 9 bases separating them. The germline V gene encodes CDR1 WNHNN and CDR2 SYGVQD (reference sequence). CDR3 size: 14 residues. The CDR3 DNA reads as TGCGCCAGCAGTGGAGGCGGGCGCACAGATACGCAGTATTTT. Translating it yields CASSGGGRTDTQYF.

This clonotype has only a few counts. This chain links TRBV29-1 with TRBJ2-7, with 14 bases matching TRBD2. Losses at the gene ends were 6 bases for V and 4 bases for J; bases not matched to a gene: 5. The CDR3 is 14 amino acids. Per the germline V gene, CDR1 is SQVTM and CDR2 is ANQGSEA. Here the CDR3 reads CSVLGLAGDYEQYF. DNA for the CDR3: TGCAGCGTACTGGGACTAGCGGGAGATTACGAGCAGTACTTC.

A word on this clonotype: This may be a read error: a much more frequent sequence differs by one nucleotide. V gene TRBV6-6 combines with J gene TRBJ2-6, with TRBD1 matching over 7 bases. The V gene's germline CDR1 is MNHNY and CDR2 SVGAGI (reference sequence). The CDR3 totals 15 residues. CDR3 nucleotides: TGTGCCAGCAGGCCTACAGGGGCTGGGGCCAACGTCCCGACTTTC. Protein: CASRPTGAGANVPTF.

This clonotype occurred many times. The chain employs TRBV7-3 and TRBJ2-1; 10 nucleotides match TRBD2. V lost 4 bases, J lost 7 bases, and 4 bases stayed unmatched. The germline V gene has CDR1 SGHTA and CDR2 FQGTGA. The CDR3 is 14 amino acids. The CDR3 DNA reads TGTGCCAGCAGCTCACTAGCGGGAAGGAATGAGCAGTTCTTC. Translated: CASSSLAGRNEQFF.

The chain recombines TRBV9 with TRBJ2-1, with 13 bases identical to TRBD2. V shed 4 bases, J shed 3 bases, and the junction held 13 bases outside the gene matches. CDR1 is SGDLS and CDR2 is YYNGEE in the germline V gene. The CDR3 covers 19 residues. In DNA, the CDR3 is TGTGCCAGCAGCCGGGTACTAGCGGGAGGGCAGGTAATCTACAATGAGCAGTTCTTC. Translated: CASSRVLAGGQVIYNEQFF.

This clonotype was recorded many times. V usage is TRBV28 and J usage is TRBJ2-1, with D perhaps matching TRBD1 or TRBD2 (6 bases each). This CDR3 region has 12 residues. Germline lookup yields CDR1 MDHEN and CDR2 SYDVKM. Trimming took 7 bases from V and 10 from J, leaving 14 bases between them. As DNA, the CDR3 is TGTGCCAGCAACTCTAGGGGGAGGGAGCAGTTCTTC. This codes for CASNSRGREQFF.

In this sample, this clonotype turned up many times. This rearrangement joins TRBV29-1 to TRBJ2-7; 8 bases align to TRBD2. The V segment lost 6 bases and the J segment 1 base; nucleotides outside the gene matches: 8. The CDR3 runs 14 residues. Per the germline V gene, CDR1 is SQVTM and CDR2 is ANQGSEA. Written as DNA, the CDR3 is TGCAGCGTCAAACTTTTAGCGGGATCCTACGAGCAGTACTTC. Its translation: CSVKLLAGSYEQYF.

In this sample, this clonotype turned up once. Germline and junction disagree at one end, which may indicate a read error. This rearrangement joins TRBV5-1 to TRBJ1-1, with D perhaps matching TRBD1 (5 bases). Per the germline V gene, CDR1 is SGHRS and CDR2 is YFSETQ. The CDR3 totals 11 residues. DNA for the CDR3: TGCGCTAGCAGGGTGGGAACTGAAGCTTTCTTT. Encoded protein: CASRVGTEAFF.

This clonotype was detected only a few times. The gene calls are TRBV7-2 and TRBJ2-3; perhaps D is TRBD1 or TRBD2 (5 bases each). Germline lookup yields CDR1 SGHTA and CDR2 FQGNSA. This CDR3 has 13 residues. V shed 1 base and J shed 9 bases, with 11 bases lying between them. This chain's CDR3 is CASSLGLAGTQYF. In nucleotides, the CDR3 is TGTGCCAGCAGCTTAGGGCTAGCAGGGACGCAGTATTTT.

Ten or more counts support this clonotype. Written as DNA, the CDR3 is TGCGCCAGCAGCTTGGGCCCGCGGGGGGGCGAATGGGAGCAGTACTTC. Residues: CASSLGPRGGEWEQYF. The V and J genes are TRBV5-1 and TRBJ2-7; 9 nucleotides line up with TRBD2. The trim removed 0 bases at V and 7 bases at J, leaving 11 bases unmatched. The CDR3 extends over 16 amino acids. Per the germline V gene, CDR1 is SGHRS and CDR2 is YFSETQ.

In its sample, this clonotype was seen many times. The CDR3 region is CASSSLTTAGAKGYTF. The CDR3 DNA follows: TGTGCCAGCAGCTCATTAACGACCGCAGGGGCTAAGGGCTACACCTTC. The rearrangement joins TRBV7-2 to TRBJ1-2, with D possibly being TRBD1 (6 bases). The CDR3 loop spans 16 amino acids. V was clipped by 4 bases and J by 8 bases, with 23 bases between them. From germline, CDR1 is SGHTA and CDR2 FQGNSA.

In its sample, this clonotype was seen many times. The rearrangement joins TRBV27 to TRBJ1-5; TRBD1 aligns across 8 bases. The germline CDR1 and CDR2 sequences are MNHEY and SMNVEV (reference sequence). This CDR3 spans 14 amino acids. Trimming at V came to 6 bases and at J to 2 bases, leaving 3 bases not matched to a gene. The CDR3 is CASSEQGGNQPQHF. CDR3 in DNA: TGTGCCAGCAGCGAACAGGGGGGCAATCAGCCCCAGCATTTT.

This clonotype has ten or more counts. This rearrangement joins TRBV5-1 to TRBJ2-1; D uncertain. The CDR3 has 13 residues. V lost 0 bases to trimming and J lost 7 bases, with 8 bases between them. Germline assignment: CDR1 SGHRS and CDR2 YFSETQ. The CDR3: CASSLVTLNEQFF. The CDR3 coding sequence is TGCGCCAGCAGCTTGGTAACATTAAATGAGCAGTTCTTC. The full variable domain, in which reference TRBV5-1 and TRBJ2-1 provide the parts outside the CDR3, is KAGVTQTPRYLIKTRGQQVTLSCSPISGHRSVSWYQQTPGQGLQFLFEYFSETQRNKGNFPGRFSGRQFSNSRSEMNVSTLELGDSALYLCASSLVTLNEQFFGPGTRLTVL.

This clonotype was seen a few times. V is TRBV5-1 and J is TRBJ1-1; no clear D. Between the trimmed V and J ends, which lost 0 bases and 2 bases, there was a span of 8 bases. This CDR3 has 14 amino acids. In germline, CDR1 is SGHRS, CDR2 YFSETQ. The DNA for the CDR3 is TGCGCCAGCAGCTTGGTGGCAGATAACACTGAAGCTTTCTTT. It encodes CASSLVADNTEAFF.

This chain's CDR3 is CASSSDGPYNSPLHF. The CDR3 bases are TGTGCCAGCAGCTCGGACGGACCCTATAATTCACCCCTCCACTTT. This sequence joins TRBV11-1 and TRBJ1-6; D gene uncertain. There are 15 residues in the CDR3. CDR1 and CDR2 from the germline V gene are SGHAT and FQDESV (reference sequence). V was cut by 4 bases and J by 2 bases, with 9 bases left in between.

In its sample, this clonotype was seen many times. The J gene is TRBJ1-1, the V gene TRBV18; D perhaps matches TRBD1 (5 bases). Between the trimmed V and J ends, which lost 1 base and 1 base, there was a span of 10 bases. CDR3 length: 15 amino acids. From germline, CDR1 is KGHSH and CDR2 LQKENI. In DNA, the CDR3 is TGTGCCAGCTCACCACGACAGATAGAGAACACTGAAGCTTTCTTT. Protein sequence: CASSPRQIENTEAFF.

This clonotype was counted ten times or more. The chain couples TRBV5-1 to TRBJ2-3, with TRBD2 matching 8 bases. This CDR3 is 16 amino acids long. From germline, CDR1 is SGHRS and CDR2 YFSETQ. Trimming at V came to 4 bases and at J to 1 base, leaving 8 bases not matched to a gene. CDR3 nucleotides: TGCGCCAGCAGCCCAGGCGGGGGGTATGGCACAGATACGCAGTATTTT. This gives the protein CASSPGGGYGTDTQYF.

This clonotype occurred many times. The CDR3, as DNA: TGCAGTGCTAGGGGAGGGGCGAACAATCAGCCCCAGCATTTT. Its protein product is CSARGGANNQPQHF. The rearrangement joins TRBV20-1 to TRBJ1-5; perhaps TRBD1 as D (5 bases). Trimming removed 3 bases from V and 3 bases from J, with 12 bases in between. CDR3 length equals 14 residues. Per the germline V gene, CDR1 is DFQATT and CDR2 is SNEGSKA (reference sequence).

This clonotype was recorded at least ten times. The chain employs TRBV20-1 and TRBJ2-3; D call uncertain. Trimming removed 1 base from V and 0 bases from J, with 11 bases in between. The germline V gene has CDR1 DFQATT and CDR2 SNEGSKA (reference sequence). The CDR3 is made up of 15 amino acids. The CDR3 DNA is TGCAGTGCTAGAGGGGTCGGAGCGAGCACAGATACGCAGTATTTT. Translation: CSARGVGASTDTQYF.

V gene TRBV7-9 combines with J gene TRBJ1-2; perhaps TRBD1 as D (5 bases). Germline-derived CDR1 and CDR2 are SEHNR and FQNEAQ (reference sequence). V lost 4 bases to trimming and J lost 0 bases, with 18 bases between them. The CDR3 is 17 residues long. This chain's CDR3 is CASSSDRQLGSNYGYTF. Written as DNA, the CDR3 is TGTGCCAGCAGCTCAGACCGACAGCTGGGGTCTAACTATGGCTACACCTTC.

This clonotype came up many times. The rearrangement joins TRBV7-3 to TRBJ1-4; D is undetermined. V lost 2 bases and J 7 bases, leaving 14 bases between the germline ends. CDR3 length: 15 residues. The V gene's germline CDR1 is SGHTA and CDR2 FQGTGA. For the CDR3, the DNA is TGTGCCAGCAGCTTATATGGTGGGGAGGGTGAAAAACTGTTTTTT. Translating gives CASSLYGGEGEKLFF.

There are a few counts of this clonotype. J is TRBJ2-1 and V is TRBV2, with 12 bases fitting TRBD2. This CDR3 region has 16 residues. CDR1 and CDR2 from the germline V gene are SNHLY and FYNNEI. J gave up 7 bases and V 1 base, and 5 bases lay outside the gene matches. The CDR3 region is CASSEVTSGSGNEQFF. Written as DNA, the CDR3 is TGTGCCAGCAGTGAAGTGACTAGCGGGAGTGGAAATGAGCAGTTCTTC.

This clonotype was seen many times. The rearrangement links TRBV5-1 to TRBJ2-1; a possible D gene is TRBD2 (6 bases). The CDR3 spans 15 residues. Germline assignment: CDR1 SGHRS and CDR2 YFSETQ. The V gene lost 0 bases and the J gene lost 4 bases, with 11 bases spanning the gap. The CDR3 sequence: CASSLGAGEYNEQFF. CDR3 bases: TGCGCCAGCAGCTTGGGAGCGGGCGAATACAATGAGCAGTTCTTC.

This clonotype was seen at least ten times. This chain uses TRBV9 with TRBJ1-2; 8 bases line up with TRBD1. J gave up 0 bases and V 0 bases, and 7 bases lay outside the gene matches. The germline V gene encodes CDR1 SGDLS and CDR2 YYNGEE. The CDR3 contains 17 residues. The CDR3 loop is CASSVVPDRGANYGYTF. The CDR3 nucleotides read TGTGCCAGCAGCGTAGTACCCGACAGGGGAGCTAACTATGGCTACACCTTC.

This clonotype was recorded many times. This chain connects TRBV20-1 to TRBJ1-1; 8 bases are shared with TRBD1. The ends lost 6 bases at V and 4 bases at J; junction bases unmatched: 7. The CDR3 spans 13 residues. Germline CDR1 reads DFQATT; CDR2 reads SNEGSKA (reference sequence). The CDR3, as DNA: TGCAGTGCCGCAGGGGGCAGTGGCACTGAAGCTTTCTTT. Encoded protein: CSAAGGSGTEAFF.

This clonotype was counted at least ten times. The V call is TRBV9, the J call TRBJ1-1; possible D gene TRBD1, 6 bases. The V gene lost 0 bases and the J gene lost 4 bases, with 10 bases spanning the gap. CDR1 and CDR2 from the germline V gene are SGDLS and YYNGEE. The CDR3 has 14 residues. CDR3 sequence (DNA): TGTGCCAGCAGCGTAGTAGGGGGAAGCACTGAAGCTTTCTTT. Translating it yields CASSVVGGSTEAFF.